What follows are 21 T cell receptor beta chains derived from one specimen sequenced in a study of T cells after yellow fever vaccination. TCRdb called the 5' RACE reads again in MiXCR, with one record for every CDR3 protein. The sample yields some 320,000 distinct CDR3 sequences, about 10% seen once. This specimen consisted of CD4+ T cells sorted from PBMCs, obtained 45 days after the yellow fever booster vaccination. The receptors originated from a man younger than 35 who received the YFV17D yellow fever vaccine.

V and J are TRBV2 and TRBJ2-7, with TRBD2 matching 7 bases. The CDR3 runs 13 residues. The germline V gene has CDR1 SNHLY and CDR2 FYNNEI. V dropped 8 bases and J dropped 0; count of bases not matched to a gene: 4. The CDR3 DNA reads TGTGCCAGCCTATGGGACTACTCCTACGAGCAGTACTTC. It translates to CASLWDYSYEQYF.

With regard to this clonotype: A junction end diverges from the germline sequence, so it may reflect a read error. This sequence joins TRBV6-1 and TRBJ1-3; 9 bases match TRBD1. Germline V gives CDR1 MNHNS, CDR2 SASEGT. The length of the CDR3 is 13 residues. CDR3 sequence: CASRDRGGYTIYF. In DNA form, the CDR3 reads TGTGCCAGCAGGGACAGGGGTGGATACACCATATATTTT.

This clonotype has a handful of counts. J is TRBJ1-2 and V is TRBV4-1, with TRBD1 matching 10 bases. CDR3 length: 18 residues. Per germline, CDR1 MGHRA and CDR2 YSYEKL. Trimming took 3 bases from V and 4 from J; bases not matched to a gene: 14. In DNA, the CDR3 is TGCGCCAGCAGCCAGGCCTCCGGGACAGGGGCCAAGGGCTATGGCTACACCTTC. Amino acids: CASSQASGTGAKGYGYTF.

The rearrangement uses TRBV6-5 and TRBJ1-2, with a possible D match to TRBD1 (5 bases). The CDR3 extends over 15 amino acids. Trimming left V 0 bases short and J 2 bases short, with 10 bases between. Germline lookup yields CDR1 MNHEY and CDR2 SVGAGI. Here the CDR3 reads CASSYSSGGNYGYTF. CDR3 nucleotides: TGTGCCAGCAGTTACTCGTCCGGGGGAAACTATGGCTACACCTTC.

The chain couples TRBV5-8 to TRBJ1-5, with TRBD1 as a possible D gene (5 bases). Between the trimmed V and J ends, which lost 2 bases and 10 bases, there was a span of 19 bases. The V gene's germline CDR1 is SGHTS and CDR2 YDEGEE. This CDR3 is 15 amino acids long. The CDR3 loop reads CASSFYSRVISPQHF. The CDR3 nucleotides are TGTGCCAGCAGCTTTTATTCCAGGGTGATCAGCCCCCAGCATTTT.

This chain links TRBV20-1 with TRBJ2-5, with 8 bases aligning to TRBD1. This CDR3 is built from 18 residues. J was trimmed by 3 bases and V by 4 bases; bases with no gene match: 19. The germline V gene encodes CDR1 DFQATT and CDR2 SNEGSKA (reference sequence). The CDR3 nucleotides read TGCAGTGCTACCCCCATAGGGGGCCCCAGGGGGCCTAAAGAGACCCAGTACTTC. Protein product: CSATPIGGPRGPKETQYF.

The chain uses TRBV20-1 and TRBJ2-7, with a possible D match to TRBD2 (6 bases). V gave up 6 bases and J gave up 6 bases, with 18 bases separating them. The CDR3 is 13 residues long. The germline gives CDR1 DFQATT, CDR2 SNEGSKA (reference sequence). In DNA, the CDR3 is TGCAGTGCCTACTCGGGACTCTACCGCGAGCAGTACTTC. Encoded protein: CSAYSGLYREQYF.

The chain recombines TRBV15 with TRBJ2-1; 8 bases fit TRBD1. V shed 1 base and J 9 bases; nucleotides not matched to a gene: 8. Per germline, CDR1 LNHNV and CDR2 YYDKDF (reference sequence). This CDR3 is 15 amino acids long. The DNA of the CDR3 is TGTGCCACCAGCAGAGGCCAGGGGGCGCGAGGTGAGCAGTTCTTC. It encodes CATSRGQGARGEQFF.

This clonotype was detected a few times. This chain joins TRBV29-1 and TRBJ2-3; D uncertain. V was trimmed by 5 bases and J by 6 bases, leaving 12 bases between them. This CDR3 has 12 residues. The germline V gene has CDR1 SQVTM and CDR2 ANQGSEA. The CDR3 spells CSVSVSYDTQYF. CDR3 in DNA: TGCAGCGTTTCTGTTAGTTACGATACGCAGTATTTT.

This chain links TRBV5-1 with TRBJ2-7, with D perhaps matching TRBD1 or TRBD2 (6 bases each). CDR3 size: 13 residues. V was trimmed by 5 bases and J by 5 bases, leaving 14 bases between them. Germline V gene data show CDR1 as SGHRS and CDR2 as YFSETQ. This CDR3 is CASSSPGADEQYF. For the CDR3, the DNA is TGCGCCAGCAGTAGTCCGGGGGCGGACGAGCAGTACTTC.

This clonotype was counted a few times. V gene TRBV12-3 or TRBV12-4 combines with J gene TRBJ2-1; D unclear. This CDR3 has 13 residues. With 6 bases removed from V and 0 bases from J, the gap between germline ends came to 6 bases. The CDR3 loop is CASSESSYNEQFF. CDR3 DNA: TGTGCCAGCAGCGAGAGCTCCTACAATGAGCAGTTCTTC.

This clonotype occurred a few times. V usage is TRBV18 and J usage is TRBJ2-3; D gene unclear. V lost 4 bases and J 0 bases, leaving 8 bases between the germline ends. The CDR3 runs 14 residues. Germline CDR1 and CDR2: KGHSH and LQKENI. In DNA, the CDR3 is TGTGCCAGCTCACTGACTGAGAGCACAGATACGCAGTATTTT. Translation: CASSLTESTDTQYF. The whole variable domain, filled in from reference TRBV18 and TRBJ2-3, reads NAGVMQNPRHLVRRRGQEARLRCSPMKGHSHVYWYRQLPEEGLKFMVYLQKENIIDESGMPKERFSAEFPKEGPSILRIQQVVRGDSAAYFCASSLTESTDTQYFGPGTRLTVL.

CDR3 protein: CASSPPGPDTQYF. The CDR3, as DNA: TGTGCCAGCAGCCCACCGGGTCCAGATACGCAGTATTTT. The V and J genes are TRBV7-2 and TRBJ2-3; D is ambiguous. Germline CDR1 and CDR2: SGHTA and FQGNSA. V lost 5 bases, J lost 4 bases, and 10 bases lay in between. This CDR3 is 13 amino acids long.

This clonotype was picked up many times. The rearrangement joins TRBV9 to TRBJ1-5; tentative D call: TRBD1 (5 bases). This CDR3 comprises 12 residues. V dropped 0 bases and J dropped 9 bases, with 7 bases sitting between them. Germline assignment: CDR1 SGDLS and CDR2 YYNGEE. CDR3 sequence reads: CASSVVGGPQHF. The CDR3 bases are TGTGCCAGCAGCGTAGTCGGGGGGCCCCAGCATTTT.

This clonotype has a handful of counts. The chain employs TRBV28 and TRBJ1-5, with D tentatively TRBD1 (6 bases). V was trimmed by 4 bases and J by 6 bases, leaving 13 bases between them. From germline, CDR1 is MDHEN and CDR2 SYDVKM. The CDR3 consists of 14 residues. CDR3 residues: CASSSRDIGQPQHF. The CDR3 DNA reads TGTGCCAGCAGTTCAAGGGACATCGGTCAGCCCCAGCATTTT.

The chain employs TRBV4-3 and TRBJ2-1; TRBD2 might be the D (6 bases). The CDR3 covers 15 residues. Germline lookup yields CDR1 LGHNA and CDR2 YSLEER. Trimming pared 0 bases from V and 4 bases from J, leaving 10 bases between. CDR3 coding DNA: TGCGCCAGCAGCCAAGATTCTCGGGGGTACAATGAGCAGTTCTTC. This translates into CASSQDSRGYNEQFF.

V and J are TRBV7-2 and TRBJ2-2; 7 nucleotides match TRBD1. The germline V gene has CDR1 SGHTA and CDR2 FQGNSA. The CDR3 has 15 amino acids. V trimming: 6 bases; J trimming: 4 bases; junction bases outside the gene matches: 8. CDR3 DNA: TGTGCCAGCAGACTAACAGGGGTCCCCACCGGGGAGCTGTTTTTT. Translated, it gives CASRLTGVPTGELFF.

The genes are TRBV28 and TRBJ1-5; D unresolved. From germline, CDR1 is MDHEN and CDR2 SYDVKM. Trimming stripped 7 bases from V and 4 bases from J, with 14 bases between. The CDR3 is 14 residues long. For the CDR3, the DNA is TGTGCCAGCATCCCCGGTAGTGGAAATCAGCCCCAGCATTTT. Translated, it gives CASIPGSGNQPQHF.

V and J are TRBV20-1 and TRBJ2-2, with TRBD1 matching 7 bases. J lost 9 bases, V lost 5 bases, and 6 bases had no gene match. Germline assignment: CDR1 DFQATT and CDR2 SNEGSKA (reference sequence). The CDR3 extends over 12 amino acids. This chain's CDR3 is CSAGRQGWELFF. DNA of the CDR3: TGCAGTGCTGGACGACAGGGTTGGGAGCTGTTTTTT.

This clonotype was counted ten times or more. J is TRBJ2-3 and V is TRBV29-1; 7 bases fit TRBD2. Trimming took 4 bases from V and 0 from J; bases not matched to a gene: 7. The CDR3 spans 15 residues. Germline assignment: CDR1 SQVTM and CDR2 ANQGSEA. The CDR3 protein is CSVAVSGGSTDTQYF. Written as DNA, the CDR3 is TGCAGCGTTGCTGTATCGGGGGGAAGCACAGATACGCAGTATTTT.

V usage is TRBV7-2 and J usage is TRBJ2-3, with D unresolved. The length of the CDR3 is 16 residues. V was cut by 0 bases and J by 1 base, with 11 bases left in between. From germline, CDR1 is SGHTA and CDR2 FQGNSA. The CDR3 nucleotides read TGTGCCAGCAGCTTAGCACTTCGGTGGGGCACAGATACGCAGTATTTT. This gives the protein CASSLALRWGTDTQYF.